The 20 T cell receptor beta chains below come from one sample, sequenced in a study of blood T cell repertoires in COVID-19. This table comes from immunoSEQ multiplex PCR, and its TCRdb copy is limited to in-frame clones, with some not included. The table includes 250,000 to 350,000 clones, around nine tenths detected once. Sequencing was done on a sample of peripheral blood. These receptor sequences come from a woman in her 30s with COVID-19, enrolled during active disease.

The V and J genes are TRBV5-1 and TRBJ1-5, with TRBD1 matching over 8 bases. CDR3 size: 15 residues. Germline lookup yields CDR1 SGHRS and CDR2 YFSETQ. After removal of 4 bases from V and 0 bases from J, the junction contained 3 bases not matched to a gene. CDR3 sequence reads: CASSTTGASNQPQHF. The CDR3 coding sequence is TGCGCCAGCAGCACGACAGGGGCTAGCAATCAGCCCCAGCATTTT. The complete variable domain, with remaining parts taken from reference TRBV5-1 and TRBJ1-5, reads KAGVTQTPRYLIKTRGQQVTLSCSPISGHRSVSWYQQTPGQGLQFLFEYFSETQRNKGNFPGRFSGRQFSNSRSEMNVSTLELGDSALYLCASSTTGASNQPQHFGDGTRLSIL.

In DNA form, the CDR3 reads TGTGCCAGCAGCCAAGGACTAGCGGGGGCGTACGAGCAGTACTTC. Amino acids: CASSQGLAGAYEQYF. The chain links TRBV3-1 (or the pseudogene TRBV3-2) to TRBJ2-7; 12 nucleotides line up with TRBD2. V lost 1 base and J lost 4; bases outside the gene matches: 2. This CDR3 is built from 15 residues. Germline CDR1 is LGHDT and CDR2 is YNNKEL (reference sequence).

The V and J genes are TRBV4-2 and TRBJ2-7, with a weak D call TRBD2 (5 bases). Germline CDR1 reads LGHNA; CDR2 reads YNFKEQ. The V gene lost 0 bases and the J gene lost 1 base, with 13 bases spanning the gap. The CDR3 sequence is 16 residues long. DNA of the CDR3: TGTGCCAGCAGCCAAGATACAAACAGCGGATCCTACGAGCAGTACTTC. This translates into CASSQDTNSGSYEQYF.

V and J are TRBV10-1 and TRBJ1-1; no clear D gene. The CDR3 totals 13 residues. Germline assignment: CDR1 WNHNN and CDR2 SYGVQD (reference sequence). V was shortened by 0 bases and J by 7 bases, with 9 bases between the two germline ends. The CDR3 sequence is CASSESAALEAFF. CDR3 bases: TGCGCCAGCAGTGAGTCGGCGGCCCTTGAAGCTTTCTTT.

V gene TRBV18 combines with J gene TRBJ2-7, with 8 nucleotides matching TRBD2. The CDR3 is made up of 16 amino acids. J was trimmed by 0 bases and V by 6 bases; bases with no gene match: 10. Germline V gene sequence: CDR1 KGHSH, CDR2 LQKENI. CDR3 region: CASSGGGTGSSYEQYF. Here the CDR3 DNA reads TGTGCCAGCTCCGGGGGGGGGACTGGAAGCTCCTACGAGCAGTACTTC.

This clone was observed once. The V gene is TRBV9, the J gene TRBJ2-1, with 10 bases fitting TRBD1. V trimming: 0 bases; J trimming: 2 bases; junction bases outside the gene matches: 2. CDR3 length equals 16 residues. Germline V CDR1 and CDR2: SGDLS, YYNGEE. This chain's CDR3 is CASSVAGQGTYNEQFF. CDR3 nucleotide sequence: TGTGCCAGCAGCGTAGCGGGACAGGGGACCTACAATGAGCAGTTCTTC.

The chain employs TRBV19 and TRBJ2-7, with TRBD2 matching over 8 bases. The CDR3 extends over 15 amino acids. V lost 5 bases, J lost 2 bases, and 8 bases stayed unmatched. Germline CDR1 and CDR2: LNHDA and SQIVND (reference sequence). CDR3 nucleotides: TGTGCCAGTAGTTCAATGGGACTAGGGGCCTACGAGCAGTACTTC. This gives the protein CASSSMGLGAYEQYF.

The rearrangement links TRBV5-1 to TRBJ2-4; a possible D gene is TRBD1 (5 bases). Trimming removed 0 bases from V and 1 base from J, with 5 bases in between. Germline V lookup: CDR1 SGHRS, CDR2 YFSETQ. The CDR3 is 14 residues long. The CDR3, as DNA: TGCGCCAGCAGCTTGGAGGGGGCCAAAAACATTCAGTACTTC. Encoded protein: CASSLEGAKNIQYF.

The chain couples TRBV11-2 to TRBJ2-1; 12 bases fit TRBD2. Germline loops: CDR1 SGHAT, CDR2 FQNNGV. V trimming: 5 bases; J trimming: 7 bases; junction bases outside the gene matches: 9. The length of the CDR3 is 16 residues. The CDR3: CASSLGRTSGINEQFF. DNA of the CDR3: TGTGCCAGCAGCCTAGGTAGGACTAGCGGGATTAATGAGCAGTTCTTC. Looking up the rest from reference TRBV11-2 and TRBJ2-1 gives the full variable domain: EAGVAQSPRYKIIEKRQSVAFWCNPISGHATLYWYQQILGQGPKLLIQFQNNGVVDDSQLPKDRFSAERLKGVDSTLKIQPAKLEDSAVYLCASSLGRTSGINEQFFGPGTRLTVL.

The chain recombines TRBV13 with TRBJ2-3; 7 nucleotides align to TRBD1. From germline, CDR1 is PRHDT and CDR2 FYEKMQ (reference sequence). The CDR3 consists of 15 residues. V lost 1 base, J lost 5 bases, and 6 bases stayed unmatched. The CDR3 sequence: CASSLARTGGDTQYF. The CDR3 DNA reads TGTGCCAGCAGCTTAGCGCGGACAGGAGGAGATACGCAGTATTTT.

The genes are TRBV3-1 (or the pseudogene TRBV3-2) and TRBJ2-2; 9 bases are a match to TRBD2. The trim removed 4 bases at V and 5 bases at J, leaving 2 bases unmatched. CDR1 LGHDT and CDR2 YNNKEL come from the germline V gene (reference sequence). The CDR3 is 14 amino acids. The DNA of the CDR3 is TGTGCCAGCAGCCGAGCGGGAGGAACCGGGGAGCTGTTTTTT. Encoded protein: CASSRAGGTGELFF.

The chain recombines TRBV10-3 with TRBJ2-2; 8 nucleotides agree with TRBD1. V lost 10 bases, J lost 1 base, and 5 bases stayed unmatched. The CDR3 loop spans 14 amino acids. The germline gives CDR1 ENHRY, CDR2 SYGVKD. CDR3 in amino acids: CATQGGLNTGELFF. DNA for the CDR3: TGTGCCACACAGGGGGGATTGAACACCGGGGAGCTGTTTTTT.

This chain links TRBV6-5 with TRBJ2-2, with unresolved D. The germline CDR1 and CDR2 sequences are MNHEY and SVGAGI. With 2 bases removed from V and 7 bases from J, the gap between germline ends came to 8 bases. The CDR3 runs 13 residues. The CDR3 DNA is TGTGCCAGCAGTTACCATACCAGCGGGGAGCTGTTTTTT. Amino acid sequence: CASSYHTSGELFF.

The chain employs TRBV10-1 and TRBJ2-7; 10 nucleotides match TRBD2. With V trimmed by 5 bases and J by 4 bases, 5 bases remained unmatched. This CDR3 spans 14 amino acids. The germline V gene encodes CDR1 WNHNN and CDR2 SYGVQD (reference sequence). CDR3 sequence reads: CASSPRSGRYEQYF. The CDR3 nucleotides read TGCGCCAGCAGTCCTCGTAGCGGGAGGTACGAGCAGTACTTC.

DNA for the CDR3: TGTGCCACCAGCAGGGGACAGGGGGACCAAGAGACCCAGTACTTC. This translates into CATSRGQGDQETQYF. This rearrangement joins TRBV15 to TRBJ2-5, with 11 bases that match TRBD1. Germline V CDR1 and CDR2: LNHNV, YYDKDF (reference sequence). V was clipped by 3 bases and J by 0 bases; unmatched bases: 0. The CDR3 runs to 15 residues.

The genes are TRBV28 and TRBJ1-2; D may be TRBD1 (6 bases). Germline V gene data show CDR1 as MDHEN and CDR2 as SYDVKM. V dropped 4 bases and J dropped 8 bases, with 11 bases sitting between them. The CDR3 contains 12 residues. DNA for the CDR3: TGTGCCAGCAGTTCCACAGGGTTAGGCTACACCTTC. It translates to CASSSTGLGYTF.

The CDR3 here is CASSLAGTGATGELFF. The CDR3 region has the DNA TGTGCCAGCAGCTTGGCCGGGACAGGGGCGACCGGGGAGCTGTTTTTT. V and J are TRBV5-4 and TRBJ2-2; 10 bases fit TRBD1. Germline-derived CDR1 and CDR2 are SGHNT and YYREEE (reference sequence). This CDR3 is 16 amino acids long. J gave up 5 bases and V 0 bases, and 4 bases lay outside the gene matches.

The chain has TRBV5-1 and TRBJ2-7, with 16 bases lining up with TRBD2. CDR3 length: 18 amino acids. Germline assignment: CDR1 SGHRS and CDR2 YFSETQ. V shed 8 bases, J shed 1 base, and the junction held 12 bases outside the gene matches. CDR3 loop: CASTPGLAGGNPSYEQYF. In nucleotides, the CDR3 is TGCGCCAGTACGCCGGGACTAGCGGGAGGGAACCCTTCCTACGAGCAGTACTTC. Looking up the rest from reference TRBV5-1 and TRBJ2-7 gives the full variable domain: KAGVTQTPRYLIKTRGQQVTLSCSPISGHRSVSWYQQTPGQGLQFLFEYFSETQRNKGNFPGRFSGRQFSNSRSEMNVSTLELGDSALYLCASTPGLAGGNPSYEQYFGPGTRLTVT.

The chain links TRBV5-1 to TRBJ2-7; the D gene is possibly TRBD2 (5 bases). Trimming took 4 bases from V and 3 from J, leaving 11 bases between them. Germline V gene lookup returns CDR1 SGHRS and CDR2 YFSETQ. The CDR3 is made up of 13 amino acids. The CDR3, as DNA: TGCGCCAGCAGCCTATCCGGGGTCTACGAGCAGTACTTC. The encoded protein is CASSLSGVYEQYF.

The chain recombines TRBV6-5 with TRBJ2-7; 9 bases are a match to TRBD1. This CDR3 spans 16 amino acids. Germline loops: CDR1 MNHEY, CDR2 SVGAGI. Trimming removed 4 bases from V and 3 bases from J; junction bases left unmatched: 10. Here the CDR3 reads CASSLGYRGQVYEQYF. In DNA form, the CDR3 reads TGTGCCAGCAGTTTAGGATACAGGGGGCAAGTCTACGAGCAGTACTTC.